This T cell receptor (beta chain) comes out of a study of blood T cells in healthy people across ages. General study findings and limits: PBMCs went unsorted, and a conclusive naive versus antigen-experienced comparison was therefore prevented.

CDR3 size: 13 residues. Germline V gene sequence: CDR1 MDHEN, CDR2 SYDVKM. About this clonotype: Its cognate antigen is unknown.

With a J-beta primer mix and a sample-barcoded 5' primer, a second PCR ran about 7 to 12 cycles. TCRdb analysed the 5' RACE reads with MiXCR anew, one entry per CDR3 protein. The sample consists of 750,000 or so distinct CDR3 sequences, 20% to 25% of them appearing once. This sample was also put to use in a study of T cells of mothers and their children.

The specimen was blood. The rearrangement links TRBV28 to TRBJ2-5; unclear D gene. The better agreement between TRBJ2-7 and the DNA end casts doubt on the J call. This sequence was found in a boy aged 5-17 years in good health. The CDR3 DNA reads as TGTGCCAGCAGCCCAGCATTGGGCGGCGAGCAGTACTTC. Its protein product is CASSPALGGEQYF.